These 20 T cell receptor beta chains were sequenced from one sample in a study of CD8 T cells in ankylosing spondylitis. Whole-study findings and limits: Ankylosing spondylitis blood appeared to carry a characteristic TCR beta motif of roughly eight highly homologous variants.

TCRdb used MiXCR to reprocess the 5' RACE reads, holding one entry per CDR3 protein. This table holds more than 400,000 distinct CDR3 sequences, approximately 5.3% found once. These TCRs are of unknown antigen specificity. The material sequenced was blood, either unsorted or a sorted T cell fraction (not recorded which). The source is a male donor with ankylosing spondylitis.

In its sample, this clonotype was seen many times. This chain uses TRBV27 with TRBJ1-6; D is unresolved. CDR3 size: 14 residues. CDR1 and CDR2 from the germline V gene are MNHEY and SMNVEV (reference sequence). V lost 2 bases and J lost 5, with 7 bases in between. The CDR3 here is CASSLGRNNSPLHF. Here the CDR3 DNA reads TGTGCCAGCAGTTTAGGGAGAAATAATTCACCCCTCCACTTT.

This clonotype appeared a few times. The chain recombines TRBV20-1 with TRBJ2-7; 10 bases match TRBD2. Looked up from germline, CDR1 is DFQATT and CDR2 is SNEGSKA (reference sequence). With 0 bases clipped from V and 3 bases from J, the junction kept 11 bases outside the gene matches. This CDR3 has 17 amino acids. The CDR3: CSARDPLAGLHVYEQYF. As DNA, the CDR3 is TGCAGTGCTAGAGATCCACTAGCGGGACTTCACGTCTACGAGCAGTACTTC.

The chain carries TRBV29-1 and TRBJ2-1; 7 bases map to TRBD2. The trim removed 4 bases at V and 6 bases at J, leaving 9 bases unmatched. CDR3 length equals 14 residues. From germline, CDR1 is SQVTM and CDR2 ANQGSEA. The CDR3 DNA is TGCAGCGTTGGGGGGGGAGTGGATTTCAATGAGCAGTTCTTC. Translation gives CSVGGGVDFNEQFF.

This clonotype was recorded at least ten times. DNA for the CDR3: TGTGCCAGCAGCTTGGTGGACACCTACGAGCAGTACTTC. This gives the protein CASSLVDTYEQYF. The chain recombines TRBV5-6 with TRBJ2-7; D is possibly TRBD1 (5 bases). V was pared by 0 bases and J by 2 bases, with 6 bases between. The CDR3 spans 13 residues. Per germline, CDR1 SGHDT and CDR2 YYEEEE.

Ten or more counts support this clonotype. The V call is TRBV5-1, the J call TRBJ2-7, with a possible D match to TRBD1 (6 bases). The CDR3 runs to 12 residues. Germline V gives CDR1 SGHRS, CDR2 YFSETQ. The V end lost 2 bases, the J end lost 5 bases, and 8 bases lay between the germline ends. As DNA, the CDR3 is TGCGCCAGCAGCTTAGGACAGAACGAGCAGTACTTC. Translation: CASSLGQNEQYF.

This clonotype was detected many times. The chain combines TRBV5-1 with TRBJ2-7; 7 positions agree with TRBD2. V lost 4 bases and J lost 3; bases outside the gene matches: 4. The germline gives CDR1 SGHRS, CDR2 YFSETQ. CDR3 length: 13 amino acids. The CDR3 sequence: CASSPGTIYEQYF. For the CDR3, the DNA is TGCGCCAGCAGCCCAGGGACTATCTACGAGCAGTACTTC. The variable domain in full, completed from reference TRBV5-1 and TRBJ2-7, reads KAGVTQTPRYLIKTRGQQVTLSCSPISGHRSVSWYQQTPGQGLQFLFEYFSETQRNKGNFPGRFSGRQFSNSRSEMNVSTLELGDSALYLCASSPGTIYEQYFGPGTRLTVT.

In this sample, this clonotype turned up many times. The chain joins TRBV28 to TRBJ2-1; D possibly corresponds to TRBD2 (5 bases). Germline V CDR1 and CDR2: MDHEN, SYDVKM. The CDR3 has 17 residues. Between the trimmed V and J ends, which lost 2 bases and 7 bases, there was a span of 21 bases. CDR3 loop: CASSLGLSPYLLNEQFF. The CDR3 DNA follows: TGTGCCAGCAGTTTAGGACTTAGCCCCTACCTACTGAATGAGCAGTTCTTC.

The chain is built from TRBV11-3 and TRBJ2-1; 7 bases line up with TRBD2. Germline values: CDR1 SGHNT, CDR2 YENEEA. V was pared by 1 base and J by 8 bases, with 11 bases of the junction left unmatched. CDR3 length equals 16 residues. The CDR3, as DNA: TGTGCCAGCAGCTTAGGCAGGACTAGATATGTCGATGAGCAGTTCTTC. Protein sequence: CASSLGRTRYVDEQFF.

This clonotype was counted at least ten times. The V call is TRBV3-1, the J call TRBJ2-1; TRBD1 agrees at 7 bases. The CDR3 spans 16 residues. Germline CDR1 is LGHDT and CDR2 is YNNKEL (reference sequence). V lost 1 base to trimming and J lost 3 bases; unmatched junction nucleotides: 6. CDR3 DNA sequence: TGTGCCAGCAGCCAAGGGGGACAGTTTTTCTACAATGAGCAGTTCTTC. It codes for CASSQGGQFFYNEQFF.

For the CDR3, the DNA is TGTGCCAGCAGTGTACGGGGGGCCCGCCGCGCCCAGTACTTC. This codes for CASSVRGARRAQYF. This chain uses TRBV6-2 or TRBV6-3 with TRBJ2-5; D is possibly TRBD2 (7 bases). CDR3 length: 14 amino acids. Germline lookup yields CDR1 MNHEY and CDR2 SVGEGT. V shed 5 bases and J shed 9 bases, with 19 bases lying between them.

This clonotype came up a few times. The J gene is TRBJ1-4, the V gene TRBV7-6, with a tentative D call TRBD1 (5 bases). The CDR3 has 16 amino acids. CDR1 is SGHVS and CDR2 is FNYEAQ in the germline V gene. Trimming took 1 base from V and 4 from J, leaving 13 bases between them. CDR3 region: CASSLGTGPINEKLFF. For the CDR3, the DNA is TGTGCCAGCAGCTTAGGAACAGGACCCATTAATGAAAAACTGTTTTTT.

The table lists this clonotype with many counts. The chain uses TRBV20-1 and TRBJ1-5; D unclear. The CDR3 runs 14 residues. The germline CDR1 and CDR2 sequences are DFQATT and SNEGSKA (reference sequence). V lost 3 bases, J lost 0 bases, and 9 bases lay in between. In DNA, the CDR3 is TGCAGTGCTAGGTATAGCTATAGCAATCAGCCCCAGCATTTT. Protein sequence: CSARYSYSNQPQHF.

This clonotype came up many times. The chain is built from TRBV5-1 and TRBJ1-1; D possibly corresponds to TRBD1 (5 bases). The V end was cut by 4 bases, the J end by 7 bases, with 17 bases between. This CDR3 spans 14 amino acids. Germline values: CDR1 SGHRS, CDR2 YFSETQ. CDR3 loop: CASSPTLGGIEAFF. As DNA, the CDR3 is TGCGCCAGCAGCCCCACTCTCGGGGGAATTGAAGCTTTCTTT. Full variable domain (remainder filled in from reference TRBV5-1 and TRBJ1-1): KAGVTQTPRYLIKTRGQQVTLSCSPISGHRSVSWYQQTPGQGLQFLFEYFSETQRNKGNFPGRFSGRQFSNSRSEMNVSTLELGDSALYLCASSPTLGGIEAFFGQGTRLTVV.

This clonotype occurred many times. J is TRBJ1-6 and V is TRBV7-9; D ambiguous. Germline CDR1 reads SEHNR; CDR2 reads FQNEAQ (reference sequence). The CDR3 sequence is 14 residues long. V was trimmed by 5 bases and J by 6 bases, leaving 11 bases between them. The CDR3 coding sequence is TGTGCCAGCAGCCCCAGTGGGCTTAATTCACCCCTCCACTTT. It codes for CASSPSGLNSPLHF.

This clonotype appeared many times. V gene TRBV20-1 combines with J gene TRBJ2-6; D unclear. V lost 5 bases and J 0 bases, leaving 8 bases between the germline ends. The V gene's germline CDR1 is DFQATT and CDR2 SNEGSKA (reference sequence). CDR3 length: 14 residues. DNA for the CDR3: TGCAGTGCTCGACACCCCTCTGGGGCCAACGTCCTGACTTTC. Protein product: CSARHPSGANVLTF.

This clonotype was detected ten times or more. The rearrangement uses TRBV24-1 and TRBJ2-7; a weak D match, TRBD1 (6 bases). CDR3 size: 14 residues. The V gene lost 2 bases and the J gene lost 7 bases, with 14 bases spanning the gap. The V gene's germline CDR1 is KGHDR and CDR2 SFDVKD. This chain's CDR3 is CATSDWNRVEEQYF. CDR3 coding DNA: TGTGCCACCAGTGATTGGAACAGGGTAGAGGAGCAGTACTTC.

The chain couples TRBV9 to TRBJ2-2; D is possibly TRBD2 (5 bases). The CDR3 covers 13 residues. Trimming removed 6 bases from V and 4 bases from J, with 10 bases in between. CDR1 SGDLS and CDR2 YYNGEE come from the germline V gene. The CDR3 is CASTRTSTGELFF. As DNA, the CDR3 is TGTGCCAGCACCAGGACTTCCACCGGGGAGCTGTTTTTT. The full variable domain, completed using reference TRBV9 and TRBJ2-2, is DSGVTQTPKHLITATGQRVTLRCSPRSGDLSVYWYQQSLDQGLQFLIQYYNGEERAKGNILERFSAQQFPDLHSELNLSSLELGDSALYFCASTRTSTGELFFGEGSRLTVL.

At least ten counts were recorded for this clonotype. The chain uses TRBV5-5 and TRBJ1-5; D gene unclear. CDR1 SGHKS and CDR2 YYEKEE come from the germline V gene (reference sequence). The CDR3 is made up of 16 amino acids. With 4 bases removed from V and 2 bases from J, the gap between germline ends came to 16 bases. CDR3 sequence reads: CASSPHPDAGNQPQHF. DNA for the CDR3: TGTGCCAGCAGCCCTCACCCGGACGCCGGCAATCAGCCCCAGCATTTT.

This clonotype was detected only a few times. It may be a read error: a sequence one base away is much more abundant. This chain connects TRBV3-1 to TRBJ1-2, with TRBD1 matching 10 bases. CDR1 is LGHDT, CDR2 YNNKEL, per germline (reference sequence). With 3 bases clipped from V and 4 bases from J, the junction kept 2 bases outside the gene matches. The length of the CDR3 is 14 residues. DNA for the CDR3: TGTGCCAGCAGCCAGGGACAGGGGACCTATGGCTACACCTTC. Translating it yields CASSQGQGTYGYTF.

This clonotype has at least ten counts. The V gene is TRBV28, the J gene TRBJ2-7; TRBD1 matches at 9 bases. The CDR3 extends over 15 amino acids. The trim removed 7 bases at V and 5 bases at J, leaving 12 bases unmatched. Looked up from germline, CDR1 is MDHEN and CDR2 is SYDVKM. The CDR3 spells CASIPAGTGIHEQYF. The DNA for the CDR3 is TGTGCCAGCATACCCGCCGGGACAGGGATCCACGAGCAGTACTTC. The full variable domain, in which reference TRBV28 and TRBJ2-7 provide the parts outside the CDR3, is DVKVTQSSRYLVKRTGEKVFLECVQDMDHENMFWYRQDPGLGLRLIYFSYDVKMKEKGDIPEGYSVSREKKERFSLILESASTNQTSMYLCASIPAGTGIHEQYFGPGTRLTVT.